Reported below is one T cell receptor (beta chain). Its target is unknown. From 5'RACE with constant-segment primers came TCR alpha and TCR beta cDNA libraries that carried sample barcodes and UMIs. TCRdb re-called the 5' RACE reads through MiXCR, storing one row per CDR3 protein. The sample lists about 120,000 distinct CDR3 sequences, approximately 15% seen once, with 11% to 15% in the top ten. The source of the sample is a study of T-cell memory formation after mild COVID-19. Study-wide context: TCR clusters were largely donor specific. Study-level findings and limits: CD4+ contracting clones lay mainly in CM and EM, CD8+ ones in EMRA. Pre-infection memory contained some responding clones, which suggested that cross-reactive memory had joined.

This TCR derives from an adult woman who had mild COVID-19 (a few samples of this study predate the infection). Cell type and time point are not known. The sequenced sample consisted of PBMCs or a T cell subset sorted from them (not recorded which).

The CDR3: CSARGQGLHQPQHF. The CDR3 DNA reads as TGCAGTGCTAGAGGGCAGGGGCTCCATCAGCCCCAGCATTTT. The chain combines TRBV20-1 with TRBJ1-5; D might be TRBD1 (6 bases). The germline V gene has CDR1 DFQATT and CDR2 SNEGSKA (reference sequence). The CDR3 extends over 14 amino acids. Between the trimmed V and J ends, which lost 1 base and 5 bases, there was a span of 12 bases.